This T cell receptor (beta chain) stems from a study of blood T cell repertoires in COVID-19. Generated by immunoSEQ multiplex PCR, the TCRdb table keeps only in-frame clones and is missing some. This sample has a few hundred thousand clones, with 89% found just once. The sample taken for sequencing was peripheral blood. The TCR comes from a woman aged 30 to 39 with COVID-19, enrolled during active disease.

Here the CDR3 reads CASSPVAGATYEQYF. The CDR3 nucleotides are TGTGCCAGCAGCCCCGTAGCGGGGGCAACCTACGAGCAGTACTTC. The V and J genes are TRBV3-1 (or the pseudogene TRBV3-2) and TRBJ2-7; 9 bases map to TRBD2. In germline, CDR1 is LGHDT, CDR2 YNNKEL (reference sequence). The CDR3 contains 15 residues. V dropped 4 bases and J dropped 2; count of bases not matched to a gene: 6.